This T cell receptor beta chain comes out of a study of blood T cell repertoires in COVID-19. About the research overall: The study drew acute and convalescent COVID-19 samples from the United States, Italy and Spain. PBMCs, B-cell-depleted T cells, or T cells provided the cDNA or gDNA that made up the material.

Original data processing: Reference gene primers were amplified, and this amplification served to estimate nucleated cell counts. TCRdb's copy holds only in-frame clones and misses some; the assay was immunoSEQ multiplex PCR. That table supplies the V and J calls and clone size; D and trimming were determined from the DNA. The sample holds just over 85,000 clones; 80% to 90% are singletons and the top ten take about 8.1%. The V gene's germline CDR1 is SGHTA and CDR2 FQGNSA. The CDR3 is 14 amino acids. The ends were cut back, 6 bases at V and 7 bases at J, with 18 bases in the middle. The chain links TRBV7-2 to TRBJ1-2; tentative D call: TRBD1 (6 bases). Sequences were obtained from peripheral blood. The TCR comes from a man aged 50 or older with acute or convalescent COVID-19. CDR3 amino acids: CASSSRGRSFGYTF. The CDR3 coding sequence is TGTGCCAGCAGTTCCAGGGGACGAAGTTTTGGCTACACCTTC.